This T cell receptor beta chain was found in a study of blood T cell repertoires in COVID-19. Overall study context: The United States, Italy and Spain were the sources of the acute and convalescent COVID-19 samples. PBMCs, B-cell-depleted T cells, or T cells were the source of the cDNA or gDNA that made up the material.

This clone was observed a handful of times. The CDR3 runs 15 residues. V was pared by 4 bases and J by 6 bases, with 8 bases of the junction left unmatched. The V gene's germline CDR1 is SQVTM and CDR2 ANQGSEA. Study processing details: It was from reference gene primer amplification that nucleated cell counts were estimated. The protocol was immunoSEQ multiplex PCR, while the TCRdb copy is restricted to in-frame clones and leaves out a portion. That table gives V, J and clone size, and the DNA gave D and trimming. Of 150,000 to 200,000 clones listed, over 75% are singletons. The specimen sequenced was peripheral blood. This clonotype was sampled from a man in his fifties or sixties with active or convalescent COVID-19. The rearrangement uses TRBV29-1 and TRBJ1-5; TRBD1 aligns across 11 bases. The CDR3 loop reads CSVVGQGGPGQPQHF. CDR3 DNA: TGCAGCGTTGTGGGACAGGGGGGCCCGGGTCAGCCCCAGCATTTT.